The text below deals with one T cell receptor (beta chain). This sample is drawn from a study of early stage breast cancer tumors. The protocol was immunoSEQ multiplex PCR, while the TCRdb copy is restricted to in-frame clones and leaves out a portion. The data contain about 19,000 clones, over 70% of them singletons. The V gene end was trimmed by 5 bases and the J gene end by 3 bases; junction bases not matched to a gene: 4. CDR3 size: 15 residues. Per germline, CDR1 PRHDT and CDR2 FYEKMQ (reference sequence). Sequencing input: blood. The V call is TRBV13, the J call TRBJ2-3; 11 positions match TRBD2. This clonotype originated in an older person with breast cancer. DNA of the CDR3: TGTGCCAGCAGCCTTAGCGGGGGGGCAACAGATACGCAGTATTTT. Protein: CASSLSGGATDTQYF.